Below are 28 T cell receptor beta chains sequenced from a single sample in a study of Ad26.COV2.S vaccination and SARS-CoV-2 variants (dated by TCRdb to about 2021). Per the publication, the treatment or condition label means: about 20 received Ad26.COV2.S at low or high dose, single or two shots; about 5 received placebo; per-sample allocation not given. Repertoires of vaccine and placebo recipients were sequenced from samples taken on day 63 after the first injection. The library was made by the immunoSEQ multiplex PCR assay. Held by TCRdb, this immuneACCESS table contains in-frame sequences only and omits some clones. Under half of the omission traces to an unresolved V gene where checked; the cause of the rest is unknown. This sample comprises 300,000 to 400,000 clones, around 86% of them detected only once. The ten largest clones capture 3.4% of the sample. The sample was peripheral blood, taken in a trial of Ad26.COV2.S vaccine versus placebo. These receptors were collected from a person between 18 and 59 years old who received the Ad26.COV2.S COVID-19 vaccine or a placebo.

The chain couples TRBV6-6 to TRBJ1-2; D not certain. This CDR3 is 14 amino acids long. The germline CDR1 and CDR2 sequences are MNHNY and SVGAGI (reference sequence). Trimming pared 5 bases from V and 8 bases from J, leaving 18 bases between. CDR3 bases: TGTGCCAGCAGTGCCCCTGCAGAGGTTGGGGGCTACACCTTC. Translated, it gives CASSAPAEVGGYTF.

The chain has TRBV7-9 and TRBJ2-5; 8 positions agree with TRBD2. Germline assignment: CDR1 SEHNR and CDR2 FQNEAQ (reference sequence). There are 17 residues in the CDR3. V trimming: 1 base; J trimming: 3 bases; junction bases outside the gene matches: 10. DNA for the CDR3: TGTGCCAGCAGCTTAGATCTGGGTCGGGGGGGGAAAGAGACCCAGTACTTC. Its translation is CASSLDLGRGGKETQYF.

This clone was counted only a few times. The V gene is TRBV30, the J gene TRBJ1-6; D unclear. The CDR3 loop spans 13 amino acids. The germline V and J ends were trimmed by 2 bases and 9 bases, with 11 bases remaining between them. The germline V gene has CDR1 GTSNPN and CDR2 SVGIG (reference sequence). The CDR3 region has the DNA TGTGCCTGGAGTTTAGCCTCGACTTCACCCCTCCACTTT. This gives the protein CAWSLASTSPLHF.

Note on this clone: This CDR3 is also generated by other DNA sequences in the sample. V usage is TRBV18 and J usage is TRBJ2-7; a weak D match, TRBD1 (6 bases). Between the trimmed V and J ends, which lost 3 bases and 0 bases, there was a span of 6 bases. The CDR3 totals 13 residues. Per germline, CDR1 KGHSH and CDR2 LQKENI. This chain's CDR3 is CASSPDSSYEQYF. As DNA, the CDR3 is TGTGCCAGCTCACCGGACAGCTCCTACGAGCAGTACTTC.

The chain has TRBV7-9 and TRBJ1-2; 8 positions match TRBD1. The CDR3 totals 16 residues. CDR1 and CDR2 (germline): SEHNR, FQNEAQ (reference sequence). The V and J ends lost 5 bases and 1 base, in that order; junction bases with no gene match: 9. CDR3 DNA sequence: TGTGCCAGCAGCCCAGGGACAGGCCGATATAACTATGGCTACACCTTC. Its translation is CASSPGTGRYNYGYTF.

V gene TRBV29-1 combines with J gene TRBJ2-7, with D hard to call. The CDR3 runs 13 residues. The germline gives CDR1 SQVTM, CDR2 ANQGSEA. V lost 7 bases, J lost 1 base, and 14 bases lay in between. The CDR3 spells CSAQDVQSYEQYF. The CDR3 DNA reads as TGCAGCGCCCAGGACGTCCAGTCCTACGAGCAGTACTTC.

The chain uses TRBV3-1 (or the pseudogene TRBV3-2) and TRBJ2-5; a weak D match, TRBD2 (5 bases). Germline V CDR1 and CDR2: LGHDT, YNNKEL (reference sequence). Trimming pared 0 bases from V and 5 bases from J, leaving 19 bases between. This CDR3 spans 17 amino acids. In DNA form, the CDR3 reads TGTGCCAGCAGCCAAGATTTGAGGGTCTCCCGGCGGGAGACCCAGTACTTC. This encodes CASSQDLRVSRRETQYF.

This clone was observed a handful of times. The chain couples TRBV18 to TRBJ2-7; perhaps TRBD2 as D (6 bases). The V end was cut by 6 bases, the J end by 6 bases, with 18 bases between. CDR3 length: 14 amino acids. Per germline, CDR1 KGHSH and CDR2 LQKENI. CDR3: CASSPTEGTGEQYF. The CDR3 nucleotides read TGTGCCAGCTCTCCGACGGAGGGGACGGGCGAGCAGTACTTC.

The rearrangement joins TRBV30 to TRBJ1-5; D unclear. CDR3 length equals 16 residues. Germline-derived CDR1 and CDR2 are GTSNPN and SVGIG (reference sequence). The CDR3 loop reads CAPGMGSPRSNQPQHF. CDR3 bases: TGTGCTCCGGGGATGGGCTCTCCTAGAAGCAATCAGCCCCAGCATTTT.

This chain joins TRBV18 and TRBJ2-3, with 8 bases identical to TRBD2. The CDR3 is 14 amino acids. CDR1 KGHSH and CDR2 LQKENI come from the germline V gene. Germline trimming cut 6 bases from V and 0 bases from J; bases unmatched to any gene: 2. The CDR3 bases are TGTGCCAGCTCGTTAGCGGGGAGCACAGATACGCAGTATTTT. It translates to CASSLAGSTDTQYF.

V is TRBV12-5 and J is TRBJ1-1, with a possible D match to TRBD1 (5 bases). Germline values: CDR1 LGHNT, CDR2 FRNRAP. The CDR3 has 14 amino acids. With 2 bases removed from V and 1 base from J, the gap between germline ends came to 8 bases. The CDR3 nucleotides are TGTGCTAGTGGTTTGACAGGATGGAACACTGAAGCTTTCTTT. It encodes CASGLTGWNTEAFF.

This clone was picked up one time. V usage is TRBV11-2 and J usage is TRBJ1-2, with 9 bases that match TRBD1. CDR3 length: 13 residues. Germline assignment: CDR1 SGHAT and CDR2 FQNNGV. J was trimmed by 7 bases and V by 5 bases; bases with no gene match: 5. DNA for the CDR3: TGTGCCAGCAGCCGGGACAGGGCGACTGGCTACACCTTC. Amino acids: CASSRDRATGYTF.

Only a few counts were recorded for this clone. The chain uses TRBV4-3 and TRBJ1-5, with TRBD1 matching over 7 bases. V was clipped by 3 bases and J by 10 bases; unmatched bases: 3. Germline loops: CDR1 LGHNA, CDR2 YSLEER. This CDR3 is 12 amino acids long. The CDR3 DNA sequence: TGCGCCAGCAGCCATGCAGGGGGTCCCCAGCATTTT. It specifies CASSHAGGPQHF.

The V call is TRBV9, the J call TRBJ2-7; D remains ambiguous. The ends were cut back, 7 bases at V and 1 base at J, with 18 bases in the middle. The germline CDR1 and CDR2 sequences are SGDLS and YYNGEE. CDR3 length equals 15 residues. The CDR3 sequence is CASLGGLHLSYEQYF. The CDR3 region has the DNA TGTGCCAGCCTGGGCGGCCTCCATCTGTCCTACGAGCAGTACTTC.

This clone was recorded once. This chain joins TRBV7-3 and TRBJ2-1; the match to TRBD1 covers 7 bases. The germline CDR1 and CDR2 sequences are SGHTA and FQGTGA. The CDR3 totals 15 residues. With 3 bases clipped from V and 8 bases from J, the junction kept 10 bases outside the gene matches. CDR3 in DNA: TGTGCCAGCAGCTTTCCGGGACAGCTACCCGATGAGCAGTTCTTC. It codes for CASSFPGQLPDEQFF. The full variable domain, completed using reference TRBV7-3 and TRBJ2-1, is GAGVSQTPSNKVTEKGKYVELRCDPISGHTALYWYRQSLGQGPEFLIYFQGTGAADDSGLPNDRFFAVRPEGSVSTLKIQRTERGDSAVYLCASSFPGQLPDEQFFGPGTRLTVL.

V is TRBV7-8 and J is TRBJ2-2, with 8 bases fitting TRBD1. J gave up 6 bases and V 5 bases, and 23 bases lay outside the gene matches. Germline V gene sequence: CDR1 SGHVS, CDR2 FQNEAQ. This CDR3 has 20 residues. The CDR3 coding sequence is TGTGCCAGCAGCAAGCCGGGACAGGCACCACCCGCAAAGGTCCCCGGGGAGCTGTTTTTT. Encoded protein: CASSKPGQAPPAKVPGELFF.

The chain uses TRBV5-4 and TRBJ2-1; TRBD2 aligns across 11 bases. CDR1 is SGHNT and CDR2 is YYREEE in the germline V gene (reference sequence). V was clipped by 0 bases and J by 4 bases; unmatched bases: 6. This CDR3 is built from 17 residues. The CDR3 spells CASSLARTSGLYNEQFF. CDR3 sequence (DNA): TGTGCCAGCAGCTTGGCCAGGACTAGCGGGCTATACAATGAGCAGTTCTTC.

The chain employs TRBV7-2 and TRBJ2-2, with 7 bases identical to TRBD1. The CDR3 extends over 14 amino acids. From germline, CDR1 is SGHTA and CDR2 FQGNSA. J gave up 3 bases and V 2 bases, and 0 bases lay outside the gene matches. The DNA of the CDR3 is TGTGCCAGCAGCTTAACAGGGGACACCGGGGAGCTGTTTTTT. Protein: CASSLTGDTGELFF.

This chain joins TRBV6-1 and TRBJ2-7, with 9 bases matching TRBD1. Germline V lookup: CDR1 MNHNS, CDR2 SASEGT. The CDR3 covers 15 residues. V lost 1 base to trimming and J lost 1 base; unmatched junction nucleotides: 2. Here the CDR3 reads CASSEEGTGSYEQYF. CDR3 sequence (DNA): TGTGCCAGCAGTGAAGAGGGGACAGGGTCCTACGAGCAGTACTTC.

The chain recombines TRBV6-5 with TRBJ2-7; a possible D gene is TRBD1 (6 bases). The V end lost 5 bases, the J end lost 3 bases, and 17 bases lay between the germline ends. This CDR3 comprises 15 residues. Germline CDR1 is MNHEY and CDR2 is SVGAGI. The CDR3: CASSPIRGSHYEQYF. The CDR3 nucleotides are TGTGCCAGCAGTCCCATCAGGGGCTCCCACTACGAGCAGTACTTC.

The chain has TRBV9 and TRBJ2-3; no reliable D call. CDR3 length equals 11 residues. CDR1 and CDR2 (germline): SGDLS, YYNGEE. The V end lost 3 bases, the J end lost 8 bases, and 7 bases lay between the germline ends. The CDR3 nucleotides read TGTGCCAGCAGCGCCGGCCCTACGCAGTATTTT. It is translated as CASSAGPTQYF.

The chain couples TRBV3-1 (or the pseudogene TRBV3-2) to TRBJ2-7; the D is unclear. V lost 2 bases to trimming and J lost 1 base, with 12 bases between them. Germline assignment: CDR1 LGHDT and CDR2 YNNKEL (reference sequence). There are 15 residues in the CDR3. Here the CDR3 reads CASSQSWMRSYEQYF. CDR3 DNA sequence: TGTGCCAGCAGCCAAAGTTGGATGCGGTCCTACGAGCAGTACTTC.

The chain joins TRBV4-1 to TRBJ1-1; no definite D call. Between the trimmed V and J ends, which lost 4 bases and 0 bases, there was a span of 9 bases. CDR1 MGHRA and CDR2 YSYEKL come from the germline V gene. This CDR3 comprises 14 residues. This CDR3 reads CASSPAGVNTEAFF. The CDR3 DNA is TGCGCCAGCAGCCCCGCCGGGGTGAACACTGAAGCTTTCTTT.

The gene calls are TRBV27 and TRBJ2-7; D not resolved. Germline-derived CDR1 and CDR2 are MNHEY and SMNVEV (reference sequence). The CDR3 sequence is 11 residues long. With 2 bases removed from V and 6 bases from J, the gap between germline ends came to 5 bases. The CDR3 coding sequence is TGTGCCAGCAGTTTACGCCGCGAGCAGTACTTC. Amino acids: CASSLRREQYF.

The chain links TRBV5-8 to TRBJ2-7; D gene uncertain. With 3 bases removed from V and 3 bases from J, the gap between germline ends came to 4 bases. Germline V gene data show CDR1 as SGHTS and CDR2 as YDEGEE. The CDR3 runs to 11 residues. CDR3 bases: TGTGCCAGCAGCTCCCTCTACGAGCAGTACTTC. Protein sequence: CASSSLYEQYF. The full variable domain, with the rest looked up from reference TRBV5-8 and TRBJ2-7, is EAGVTQSPTHLIKTRGQQATLRCSPISGHTSVYWYQQALGLGLQFLLWYDEGEERNRGNFPPRFSGRQFPNYSSELNVNALELEDSALYLCASSSLYEQYFGPGTRLTVT.

The V and J genes are TRBV6-2 or TRBV6-3 and TRBJ2-2; D is possibly TRBD2 (5 bases). The germline V gene encodes CDR1 MNHEY and CDR2 SVGEGT. Trimming stripped 5 bases from V and 5 bases from J, with 15 bases between. CDR3 size: 15 residues. CDR3 DNA sequence: TGTGCCAGCAGTCTGGGCCCTCGAGGGACCGGGGAGCTGTTTTTT. Translation gives CASSLGPRGTGELFF.

The chain combines TRBV6-5 with TRBJ2-3; possible D gene TRBD2, 5 bases. This CDR3 spans 15 amino acids. Germline V gene sequence: CDR1 MNHEY, CDR2 SVGAGI. V gave up 2 bases and J gave up 4 bases, with 13 bases separating them. CDR3 coding DNA: TGTGCCAGCAGTTACAGCGGCCCTACGGCAGATACGCAGTATTTT. This gives the protein CASSYSGPTADTQYF.

V and J are TRBV5-8 and TRBJ1-2; D not certain. The CDR3 runs 15 residues. Between the trimmed V and J ends, which lost 4 bases and 2 bases, there was a span of 15 bases. Germline loops: CDR1 SGHTS, CDR2 YDEGEE. The DNA for the CDR3 is TGTGCCAGCAGCCCTAGCCTCGGGCGGAACTATGGCTACACCTTC. Translated: CASSPSLGRNYGYTF.